The 2 T cell receptor beta chains reported below all come from one sample, sequenced in a study of cytomegalovirus exposure and HLA in healthy donors. The PCR employed 60 Vbeta primers together with 13 Jbeta primers. The protocol was immunoSEQ multiplex PCR, while the TCRdb copy is restricted to in-frame clones and leaves out a portion. The sample lists under 140,000 clones, roughly 84% occurring once. Sequencing was carried out using PBMCs. The receptor source for this set is a man younger than 45 in good health and CMV-seropositive.

This CDR3 reads CASSQEPQGAQNQPQHF. The DNA of the CDR3 is TGCGCCAGCAGCCAGGAACCCCAGGGGGCGCAGAATCAGCCCCAGCATTTT. The genes are TRBV4-1 and TRBJ1-5; 8 nucleotides line up with TRBD1. The CDR3 sequence is 17 residues long. CDR1 and CDR2 from the germline V gene are MGHRA and YSYEKL. V gave up 3 bases and J gave up 4 bases; unmatched junction bases: 11.

The rearrangement uses TRBV29-1 and TRBJ1-4; TRBD1 aligns across 8 bases. CDR3 length equals 13 residues. Germline CDR1 and CDR2: SQVTM and ANQGSEA. The J segment lost 8 bases and the V segment lost 4 bases, leaving 6 bases of the junction unmatched. The CDR3: CSVADRGNEKLFF. The CDR3 coding sequence is TGCAGCGTTGCCGACAGGGGAAACGAAAAACTGTTTTTT.